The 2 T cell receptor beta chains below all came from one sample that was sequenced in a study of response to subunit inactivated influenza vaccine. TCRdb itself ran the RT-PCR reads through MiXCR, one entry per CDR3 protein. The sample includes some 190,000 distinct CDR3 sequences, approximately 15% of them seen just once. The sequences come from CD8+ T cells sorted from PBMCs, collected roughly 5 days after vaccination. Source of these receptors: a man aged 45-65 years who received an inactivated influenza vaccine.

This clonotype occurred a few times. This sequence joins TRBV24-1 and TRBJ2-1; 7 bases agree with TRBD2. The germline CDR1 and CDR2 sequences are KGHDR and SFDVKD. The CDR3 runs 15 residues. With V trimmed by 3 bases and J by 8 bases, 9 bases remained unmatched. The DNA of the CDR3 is TGTGCCACCAGTGATCTAGGGACTGGGGGGGATGAGCAGTTCTTC. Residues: CATSDLGTGGDEQFF.

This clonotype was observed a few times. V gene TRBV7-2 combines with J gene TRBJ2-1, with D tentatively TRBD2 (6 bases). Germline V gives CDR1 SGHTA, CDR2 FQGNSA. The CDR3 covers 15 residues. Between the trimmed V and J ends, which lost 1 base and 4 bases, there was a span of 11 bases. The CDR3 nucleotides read TGTGCCAGCAGCTTAGTAGCGGTAGATTACAATGAGCAGTTCTTC. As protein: CASSLVAVDYNEQFF.